Listed below are T cell receptor beta chains from one sample, sequenced in a study of neurological immune-mediated disorders. Each CDR3 protein gets one entry after TCRdb re-called the 5' RACE reads with MiXCR. The data contain about 50,000 distinct CDR3 sequences, approximately 3% of them seen just once; the ten biggest clones take up more than 12%. The sequencing input was PBMCs. All receptors come from a woman between 50 and 59 years old with multiple sclerosis. Both conserved end residues are part of each CDR3. Fields, in order: clone size, V gene, J gene, D gene, CDR3 protein, CDR3 DNA. D genes are given only for firm matches. The size field reads once, few, many or a size class.

many	TRBV5-1	TRBJ2-2	TRBD1	CASSSGTATGELFF	TGCGCCAGCAGCTCGGGGACAGCCACCGGGGAGCTGTTTTTT
many	TRBV7-8	TRBJ2-1	-	CASSPGLGAGPSRLNEQFF	TGTGCCAGCAGCCCCGGCCTCGGGGCGGGACCCTCGCGCCTCAATGAGCAGTTCTTC
many	TRBV20-1	TRBJ1-2	-	CSARGYGYTF	TGCAGTGCGCGGGGCTATGGCTACACCTTC
many	TRBV5-1	TRBJ2-2	-	CASGTSGTPAGELFF	TGCGCCAGCGGGACCTCCGGGACCCCGGCCGGGGAGCTGTTTTTT
many	TRBV5-1	TRBJ2-3	TRBD2	CASSWPVAGGSTDTQYF	TGCGCCAGCAGCTGGCCTGTAGCGGGGGGAAGCACAGATACGCAGTATTTT
many	TRBV28	TRBJ1-2	TRBD1	CASSARQGAYYGYTF	TGTGCCAGCAGTGCAAGACAGGGGGCGTACTATGGCTACACCTTC
many	TRBV10-3	TRBJ2-3	TRBD1	CAISKAEQGTDTQYF	TGTGCCATCAGTAAGGCGGAACAGGGGACAGATACGCAGTATTTT
many	TRBV28	TRBJ2-5	-	CASSSPGGDQETQYF	TGTGCCAGCAGTTCGCCCGGAGGGGACCAAGAGACCCAGTACTTC
many	TRBV20-1	TRBJ2-7	-	CSASALAYEQYF	TGCAGTGCTAGTGCGCTAGCCTACGAGCAGTACTTC
many	TRBV20-1	TRBJ2-1	-	CSARGSLGQFF	TGCAGTGCTAGGGGGTCATTAGGACAGTTCTTC
many	TRBV7-2	TRBJ2-2	-	CASWAKNTRELFF	TGTGCCAGCTGGGCCAAGAACACCCGGGAGCTGTTTTTT
few	TRBV10-2	TRBJ2-2	-	CASSRATGELFF	TGCGCCAGCAGCAGGGCTACCGGGGAGCTGTTTTTT